This T cell receptor beta chain was identified during a study of T cells after yellow fever vaccination (dated by TCRdb to about 2019). Regarding the research as a whole: The SMART-Seq v4 Ultra Low Input RNA kit was used to prepare libraries from fractions with low cell numbers. To track T-cell clones before and after primary and booster YFV17D yellow fever vaccination, bulk TCR alpha and beta repertoires were sequenced longitudinally. Blood samples were taken at several timepoints before and after primary and secondary immunization, and bulk PBMC replicates and cell subsets were isolated. Two healthy male donors, one aged 18 to 29 and one aged 30 to 40 years, were included in the cohort. Here is what the overall study found, with its caveats: A small share of clonotypes was detected in both CD4 and CD8 compartments, with the overlap likely arising from convergent recombination. The study included only a couple of donors, which limits how far the findings can be generalized. Most clones expanded after primary vaccination (almost 98% of CD4 and 88% of CD8) were re-detected after the booster, suggesting that broad memory maintenance occurred. The secondary T-cell response was weaker than the primary response but faster, peaking on day 5 instead of day 15. Computational filtering was needed because FACS-sorted repertoires could contain abundant contaminating clonotypes from the bulk population.

The CDR3 measures 18 amino acids from cysteine to phenylalanine. The entry retains the CDR3 DNA only, 54 bases that are in frame from base 1. At the junction V is shortened by 5 bases and J by 0 bases; bases outside the gene matches: 8. Sequences MNHEY (CDR1) and SMNVEV (CDR2) are obtained from the germline V gene (reference sequence). The sample's treatment or condition label, decoded: live attenuated yellow fever vaccine strain. Two biological replicates of bulk PBMCs were collected at each blood-draw timepoint. PBMCs were isolated from peripheral blood using a standard Ficoll-Paque protocol. RNA was extracted with TriZol from bulk PBMCs, CD4 and CD8 fractions, and dextramer-positive and dextramer-negative fractions. TCR cDNA was synthesized by 5'RACE template switching, through which a universal primer site and unique molecular identifiers were introduced. Priming for cDNA synthesis came from both the TCR alpha and TCR beta constant segments. Library amplification involved two PCR steps, and the second step added sample barcodes and sequencing adapters. Libraries were sequenced on Illumina HiSeq 2500 (2x100 bp) or NovaSeq (2x150 bp). In the authors' own workflow: MIGEC was used to demultiplex reads and collapse the reads into UMI consensus sequences, and MiXCR was used for V(D)J alignment. Using edgeR on replicate PBMC samples, clonotypes were called vaccine-responding if FDR was below 0.01 and the log2 fold change was above 5 up to day 15. CD4 or CD8 identity was assigned to each bulk clonotype according to whether the clonotype was present at higher abundance in the sequenced CD4 repertoire or the sequenced CD8 repertoire. Through fastp at Q25 and MiXCR, TCRdb rebuilt clones from the public reads, retaining in-frame beta chains. Rows matching on CDR3 protein sequence are summarized as one entry with the most common DNA and genes. In this record, the V and J calls reflect TCRdb's handling and not the investigators' own analysis. This sample lists fewer than 650,000 distinct CDR3 sequences; 21% were detected once. The ten biggest clones cover about 16% of the sample.

This clonotype appeared many times. Its binding antigen is unknown. No per-base quality is available; no much larger clone lies one base away. Sequences were derived from PBMCs, sampled roughly 20 days after the first yellow fever vaccination. The rearranged chain carries TRBV27 and TRBJ2-4; TRBD2 agrees with 12 junctional bases. This TCR derives from a man younger than 35 who received the YFV17D yellow fever vaccine. The encoded CDR3 is CASSKLAGGIIAKNIQYF. In nucleotide form, the sequence is TGTGCCAGCAGTAAACTAGCGGGGGGCATAATAGCCAAAAACATTCAGTACTTC.